This record looks at one T cell receptor (beta chain) sequence and its context. Its antigen is undetermined. Trimming removed 1 base at V and 1 base at J, with 8 bases between. CDR1 SEHNR and CDR2 FQNEAQ come from the germline V gene (reference sequence). The length of the CDR3 is 14 residues. The sample originates from a study of beta chain features in type 1 diabetes. At the level of the study: There were some 100,000,000 sorted cells examined across all samples. Findings and limits, study-wide: All four CD4+ subsets of Type 1 diabetes patients contained TCRB CDR3s that were moderately but significantly shorter. No resolution was reached here on whether HLA type influences TCRB rearrangement. PCR may have favored shorter templates equally in patients and controls.

The investigators reverse transcribed all of the isolated RNA, so they sequenced expressed TCRB transcripts. Using immunoSEQ multiplex PCR, the repertoire was profiled, and TCRdb retains in-frame clones only, with some absent. The table has about 300,000 clones, 8% seen once. The rearrangement uses TRBV7-9 and TRBJ2-7; no clear D gene. Sequenced material: central memory CD4+ T cells from blood. The sequence derives from a young woman in good health. For the CDR3, the DNA is TGTGCCAGCAGCTTAGGGTATGTTTCCTACGAGCAGTACTTC. Its translation: CASSLGYVSYEQYF.